This TCR beta chain is from a study of T-cell memory formation after mild COVID-19. Findings and caveats of the study: Day 15 to 85 contracting clones showed balanced CD4/CD8; day 15 to 37 expanders favored CD4+. The authors did not confirm SARS-CoV-2 specificity of second-wave clones peaking day 37.

This clonotype was picked up a small number of times. Its antigen remains unidentified. TCRdb used MiXCR to reprocess the 5' RACE reads, holding one entry per CDR3 protein. The sample lists 310,000 or so distinct CDR3 sequences; roughly 15% were seen once. Trimming left V 2 bases short and J 6 bases short, with 20 bases between. The CDR3 is 17 residues long. Germline values: CDR1 SGHTA, CDR2 FQGNSA. Sequencing used PBMCs or a T cell subset sorted from them (not recorded which). The chain is built from TRBV7-2 and TRBJ2-4; perhaps TRBD2 as D (6 bases). The sequence came from a man between 18 and 35 years old who had mild COVID-19 (a few samples of this study predate the infection). Cell type and time point are not known. The CDR3 protein is CASSLNSGGAPGNIQYF. In nucleotides, the CDR3 is TGTGCCAGCAGCTTAAACTCTGGAGGGGCGCCAGGAAACATTCAGTACTTC. Looking up the rest from reference TRBV7-2 and TRBJ2-4 gives the full variable domain: GAGVSQSPSNKVTEKGKDVELRCDPISGHTALYWYRQSLGQGLEFLIYFQGNSAPDKSGLPSDRFSAERTGGSVSTLTIQRTQQEDSAVYLCASSLNSGGAPGNIQYFGAGTRLSVL.